This T cell receptor beta chain appears in the sequencing data of a study of glioma-infiltrating T cells. TCR alpha and beta CDR3 regions were amplified from RNA using iRepertoire nested multiplex PCR. From the multiplex PCR reads, TCRdb called clonotypes with MiXCR, one entry per CDR3 protein. The sample includes 4,300 or so distinct CDR3 sequences, less than 25% of them seen just once. This CDR3 is built from 15 residues. The V gene lost 1 base and the J gene lost 12 bases, with 19 bases spanning the gap. CDR1 is LGHDT, CDR2 YNNKEL, per germline (reference sequence). This chain joins TRBV3-1 and TRBJ2-1, with D perhaps matching TRBD1 (7 bases). The sample taken for sequencing was glioma tissue, nonneoplastic brain tissue, or PBMCs (not recorded which). The origin of this receptor is a human donor with low-grade glioma or glioblastoma, undergoing nonglioma brain surgery, or in good health (not recorded which). Written as DNA, the CDR3 is TGTGCCAGCAGCCAAGTTGGCAGGGGGGCAGATACGCAGTTCTTC. Encoded protein: CASSQVGRGADTQFF.